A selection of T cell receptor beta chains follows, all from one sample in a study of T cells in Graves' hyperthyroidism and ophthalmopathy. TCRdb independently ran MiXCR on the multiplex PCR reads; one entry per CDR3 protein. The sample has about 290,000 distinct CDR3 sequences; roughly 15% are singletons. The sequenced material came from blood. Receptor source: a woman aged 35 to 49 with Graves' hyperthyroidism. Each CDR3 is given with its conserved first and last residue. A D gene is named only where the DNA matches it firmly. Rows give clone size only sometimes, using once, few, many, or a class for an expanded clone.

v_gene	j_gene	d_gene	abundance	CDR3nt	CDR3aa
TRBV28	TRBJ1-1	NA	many	TGTGCCAGCAGTTTCTCTCCTCCGAACACTGAAGCTTTCTTT	CASSFSPPNTEAFF
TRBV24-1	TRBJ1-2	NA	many	TGTGCCACCAGTGATGTGGCAGTCCCGTATAGCTACACCTTC	CATSDVAVPYSYTF
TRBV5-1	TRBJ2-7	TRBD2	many	TGCGCCAGCAGCTTGACTAGCGGAAGCCAATACGAGCAGTACTTC	CASSLTSGSQYEQYF
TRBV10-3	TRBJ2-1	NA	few	TGTGCCATCAGAGCAAACAATGAGCAGTTCTTC	CAIRANNEQFF
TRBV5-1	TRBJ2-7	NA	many	TGCGCCAGCAGGGACGGTTCCTACGAGCAGTACTTC	CASRDGSYEQYF
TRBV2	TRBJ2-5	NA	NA	TGTGCCAGCAGCTACAACCAAGAGACCCGGTACTTC	CASSYNQETRYF
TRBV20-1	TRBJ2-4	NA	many	TGCAGTGCTAGGCTGGTAGCCAAAAACATTCAGTACTTC	CSARLVAKNIQYF
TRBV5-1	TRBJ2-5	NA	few	TGCGCCAGCAGCTTTTTGACGGGCAAAGAGACCCAGTACTTC	CASSFLTGKETQYF
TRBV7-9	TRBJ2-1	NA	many	TGTGCCAGCAGAGCGGAGGGAAAGGGCTACAATGAGCAGTTCTTC	CASRAEGKGYNEQFF
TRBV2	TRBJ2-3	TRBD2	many	TGTGCCAGCAATCGCCGGGACCCCGGGAGGGATACGCAGTATTTT	CASNRRDPGRDTQYF
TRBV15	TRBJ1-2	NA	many	TGTGCCACCAGCAGGGCAGGGTTGAACTATGGCTACACCTTC	CATSRAGLNYGYTF
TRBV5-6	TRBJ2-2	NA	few	TGTGCCAGCAGCTCCCTCCGTGGCGGGCCAAACACCGGGGAGCTGTTTTTT	CASSSLRGGPNTGELFF
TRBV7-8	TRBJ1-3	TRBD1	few	TGTGCCAGCAGCATCATCACCGGGACAGCTGGAAACACCATATATTTT	CASSIITGTAGNTIYF
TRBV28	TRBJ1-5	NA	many	TGTGCCAGCAGGTCGCCGGGACGGCTCAATCAGCCCCAGCATTTT	CASRSPGRLNQPQHF
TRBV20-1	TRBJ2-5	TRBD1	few	TGCAGTGCTCAGGACAGGGGGTCAGAGGCCCAGTACTTC	CSAQDRGSEAQYF
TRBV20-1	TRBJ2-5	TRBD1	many	TGCAGTGCTCTCACAGGGGATGGTACGGAGACCCAGTACTTC	CSALTGDGTETQYF
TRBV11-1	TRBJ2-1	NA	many	TGTGCCAGCAGCTTTGGCCAATCCTACAATGAGCAGTTCTTC	CASSFGQSYNEQFF
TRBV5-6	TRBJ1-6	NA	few	TGTGCCAGCAGCTCGGCAGGCCTCAATTCACCCCTCCACTTT	CASSSAGLNSPLHF
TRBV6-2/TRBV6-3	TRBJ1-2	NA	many	TGTGCCAGCAGCTCTTGGGCCTCTGGCTACACCTTC	CASSSWASGYTF
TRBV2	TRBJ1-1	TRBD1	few	TGTGCCAGCAGCAAAAGACAGGGGGATACTGAAGCTTTCTTT	CASSKRQGDTEAFF
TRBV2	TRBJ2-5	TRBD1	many	TGTGCCAGCAGTGTGGACAGGGTAGGAGAGACCCAGTACTTC	CASSVDRVGETQYF
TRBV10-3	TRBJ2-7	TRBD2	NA	TGTGCCATCAGTGGCGGGACTAGCGGGAGGGTACCCTACGAGCAGTACTTC	CAISGGTSGRVPYEQYF
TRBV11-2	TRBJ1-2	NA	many	TGTGCCAGCAGTCCCGGGGCGCAGACCGGTGGCTACACCTTC	CASSPGAQTGGYTF
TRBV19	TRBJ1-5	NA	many	TGTGCCAGTAGGACATTTAGGTACGATCAGCCCCAGCATTTT	CASRTFRYDQPQHF
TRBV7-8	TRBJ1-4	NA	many	TGTGCCAGCAAGGCCGGGGTTTGGTCGAGTGAAAAACTGTTTTTT	CASKAGVWSSEKLFF
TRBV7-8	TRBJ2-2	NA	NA	TGTGCCAGCGGCCGGGACATAGCCGGGGAGCTGTTTTTT	CASGRDIAGELFF
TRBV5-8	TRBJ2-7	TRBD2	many	TGTGCCAGCAGCCGAGGACTAGCAGCCTCCGAGCAGTACTTC	CASSRGLAASEQYF
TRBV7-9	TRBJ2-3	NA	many	TGTGCCAGCAGCTTAGGACAGTCGGATACGCAGTATTTT	CASSLGQSDTQYF
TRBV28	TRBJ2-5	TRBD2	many	TGTGCCAGCAGAGGGACTAGCGGGAGGGCCCAAGAGACCCAGTACTTC	CASRGTSGRAQETQYF
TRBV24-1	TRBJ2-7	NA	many	TGTGCCACCAGTGATTCCTTAGCGGACCCCTACGAGCAGTACTTC	CATSDSLADPYEQYF
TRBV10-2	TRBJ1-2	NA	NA	TGCGCCAGCAGTGACATTTACTATGGCTACACCTTC	CASSDIYYGYTF
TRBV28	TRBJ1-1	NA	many	TGTGCCAGCAGAAAGGGGGGGGCGACTGAAGCTTTCTTT	CASRKGGATEAFF
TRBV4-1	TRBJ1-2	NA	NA	TGCGCCACCGGACCCGGGACTCTTTTTGCAGATGGCTACACCTTC	CATGPGTLFADGYTF
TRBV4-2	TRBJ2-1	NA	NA	TGTGCCAGCAGCCAACAGCAAGAGTACAATGAGCAGTTCTTC	CASSQQQEYNEQFF
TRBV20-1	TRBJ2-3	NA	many	TGCAGTGCTAGACCCTTGGGACTTTCAGATACGCAGTATTTT	CSARPLGLSDTQYF
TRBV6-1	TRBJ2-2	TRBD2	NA	TGTGCCAGCAGCCGGGGGGGACACCTACCCGGGGAGCTGTTTTTT	CASSRGGHLPGELFF
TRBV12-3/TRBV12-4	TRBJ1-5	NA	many	TGTGCCAGCAGTTCGGGACGGCGAAATCAGCCCCAGCATTTT	CASSSGRRNQPQHF
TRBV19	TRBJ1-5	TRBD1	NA	TGTGCCAGTAAACCTCTGGACAGGGACCATCAGCCCCAGCATTTT	CASKPLDRDHQPQHF
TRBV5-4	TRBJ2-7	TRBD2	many	TGTGCCAGCAGCTTGTCAGCGGGGGCGGGCTACGAGCAGTACTTC	CASSLSAGAGYEQYF
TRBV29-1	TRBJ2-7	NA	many	TGCAGCGTTGGCGACAGGCTATACCAGCAGTACTTC	CSVGDRLYQQYF
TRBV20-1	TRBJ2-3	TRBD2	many	TGCAGTGCTATAGCGGGAGGAGCAGATACGCAGTATTTT	CSAIAGGADTQYF
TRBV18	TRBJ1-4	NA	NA	TGTGCCAGCTCACAAGGGACGGTTGATGAAAAACTGTTTTTT	CASSQGTVDEKLFF
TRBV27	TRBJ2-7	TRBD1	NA	TGTGCCGGGTCACAGGGGGGTCACGAGCAGTACTTC	CAGSQGGHEQYF
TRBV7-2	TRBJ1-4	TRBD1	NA	TGTGCCAGCAGCTTACGGACAGGCAATGAAAAACTGTTTTTT	CASSLRTGNEKLFF
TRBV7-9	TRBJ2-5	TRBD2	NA	TGTGCCAGCAGCTTAGTAGCGGGGTACCAAGAGACCCAGTACTTC	CASSLVAGYQETQYF
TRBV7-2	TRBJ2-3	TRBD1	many	TGTGCCAGCAGTTTGGACAGGGGAAGGGGAGATACGCAGTATTTT	CASSLDRGRGDTQYF
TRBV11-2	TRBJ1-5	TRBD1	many	TGTGCCAGCAGCTTGGGACAGCTTTGGCCCCAGCATTTT	CASSLGQLWPQHF
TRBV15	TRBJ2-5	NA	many	TGTGCCACCAGCAGAGATGCGGGTCCCCAAGAGACCCAGTACTTC	CATSRDAGPQETQYF
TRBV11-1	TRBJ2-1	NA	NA	TGTGCCAGCAGCTTAGAAGGGAGGGAGCAGTTCTTC	CASSLEGREQFF
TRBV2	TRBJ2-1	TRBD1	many	TGTGCCAGCAGCCTACAGGGGAAGAGCTCCTACAATGAGCAGTTCTTC	CASSLQGKSSYNEQFF
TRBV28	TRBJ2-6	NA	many	TGTGCCAGCAGTTCGTGGGGCTCTGGGGCCAACGTCCTGACTTTC	CASSSWGSGANVLTF
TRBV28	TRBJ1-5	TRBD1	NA	TGTGCCAGCAGCCACTTCCCCCGGGACAGGGTATATCAGCCCCAGCATTTT	CASSHFPRDRVYQPQHF
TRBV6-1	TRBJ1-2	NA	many	TGTGCCAGCAGTTCCCGAGGAGGAAGGCTCGATGGCTACACCTTC	CASSSRGGRLDGYTF
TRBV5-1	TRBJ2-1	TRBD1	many	TGCGCCAGCAGCGCTGGACAGGGTTACAATGAGCAGTTCTTC	CASSAGQGYNEQFF
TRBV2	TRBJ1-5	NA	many	TGTGCCAGCAGTGAAGTGTTTGGGCCCCAGCATTTT	CASSEVFGPQHF
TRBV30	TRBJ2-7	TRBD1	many	TGTGCCTGGAGGGACGGACAGGGGACCTACGAGCAGTACTTC	CAWRDGQGTYEQYF